The clone carrying this TCR beta chain was detected ten times or more. This CDR3 has 14 amino acids. The V gene's germline CDR1 is SGHKS and CDR2 YYEKEE (reference sequence). With V trimmed by 2 bases and J by 6 bases, 7 bases remained unmatched. The data were taken from a study of T cells after yellow fever vaccination. TCRdb recomputed calls from the 5' RACE reads with MiXCR, one row per CDR3 protein. The table includes roughly 11,000 distinct CDR3 sequences, about 5% detected once. The sequencing used PBMCs, either bulk or a sorted T-cell subset (CD4+, CD8+, memory, or dextramer-sorted; not recorded which), collected on the day of the yellow fever booster vaccination. This TCR derives from a man aged 30-40 years who received the YFV17D yellow fever vaccine. The chain uses TRBV5-5 and TRBJ2-7, with 8 bases fitting TRBD1. The CDR3 DNA reads TGTGCCAGCAGCTTTCCCCAGGGGGCTTTCGAGCAGTACTTC. Translating gives CASSFPQGAFEQYF.